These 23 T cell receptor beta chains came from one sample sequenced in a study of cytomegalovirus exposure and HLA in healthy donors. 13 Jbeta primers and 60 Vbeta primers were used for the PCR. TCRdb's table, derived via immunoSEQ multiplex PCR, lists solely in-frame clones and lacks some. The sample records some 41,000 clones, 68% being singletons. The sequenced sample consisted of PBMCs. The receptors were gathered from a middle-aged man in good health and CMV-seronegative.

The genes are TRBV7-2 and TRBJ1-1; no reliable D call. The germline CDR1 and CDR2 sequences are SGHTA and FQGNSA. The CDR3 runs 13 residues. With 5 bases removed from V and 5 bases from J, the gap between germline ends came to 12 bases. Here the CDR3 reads CASSTRERTEAFF. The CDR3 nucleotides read TGTGCCAGCAGCACCCGGGAGAGGACTGAAGCTTTCTTT.

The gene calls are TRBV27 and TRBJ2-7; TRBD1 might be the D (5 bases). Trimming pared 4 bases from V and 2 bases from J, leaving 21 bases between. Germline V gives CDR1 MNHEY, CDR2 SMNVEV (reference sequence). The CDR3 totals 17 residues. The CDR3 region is CASSSIQTTVSAYEQYF. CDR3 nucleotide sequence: TGTGCCAGCAGTTCCATCCAGACGACAGTGAGTGCCTACGAGCAGTACTTC.

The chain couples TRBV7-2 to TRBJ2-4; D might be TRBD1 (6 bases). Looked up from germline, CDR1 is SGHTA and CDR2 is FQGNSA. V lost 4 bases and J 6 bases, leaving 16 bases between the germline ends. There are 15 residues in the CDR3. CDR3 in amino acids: CASSSSGEIGNIQYF. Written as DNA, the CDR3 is TGTGCCAGCAGCTCCTCAGGGGAGATCGGAAACATTCAGTACTTC.

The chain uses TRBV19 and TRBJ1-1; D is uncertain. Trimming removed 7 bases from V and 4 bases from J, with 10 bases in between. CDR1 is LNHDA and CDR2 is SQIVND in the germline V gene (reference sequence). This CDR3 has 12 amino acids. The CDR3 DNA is TGTGCCAGTACAAGAGGGATCACTGAAGCTTTCTTT. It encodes CASTRGITEAFF.

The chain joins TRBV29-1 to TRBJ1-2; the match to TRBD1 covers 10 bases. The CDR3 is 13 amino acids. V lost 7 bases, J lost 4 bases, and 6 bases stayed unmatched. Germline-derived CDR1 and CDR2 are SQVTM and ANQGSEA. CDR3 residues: CSGGQGGGYGYTF. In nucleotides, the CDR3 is TGCAGCGGTGGACAGGGGGGTGGCTATGGCTACACCTTC.

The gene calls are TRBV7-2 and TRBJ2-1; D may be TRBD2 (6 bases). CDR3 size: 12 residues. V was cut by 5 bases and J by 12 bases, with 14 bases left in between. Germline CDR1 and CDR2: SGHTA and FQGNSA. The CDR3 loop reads CASSPRGEAQFF. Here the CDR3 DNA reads TGTGCCAGCAGCCCTCGCGGGGAGGCGCAGTTCTTC.

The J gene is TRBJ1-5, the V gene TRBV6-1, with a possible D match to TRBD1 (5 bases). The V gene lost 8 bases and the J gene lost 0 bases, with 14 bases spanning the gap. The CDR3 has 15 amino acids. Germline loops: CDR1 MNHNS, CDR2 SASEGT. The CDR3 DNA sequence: TGTGCCAGCGGCCAGGGTCCTTATAGCAATCAGCCCCAGCATTTT. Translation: CASGQGPYSNQPQHF.

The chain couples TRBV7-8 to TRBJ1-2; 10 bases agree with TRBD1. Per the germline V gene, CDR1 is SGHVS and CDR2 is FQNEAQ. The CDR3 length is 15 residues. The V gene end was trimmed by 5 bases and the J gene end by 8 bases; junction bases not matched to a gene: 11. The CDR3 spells CASSGDRQGASGYTF. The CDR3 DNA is TGTGCCAGCAGCGGGGATCGACAGGGGGCGAGCGGCTACACCTTC.

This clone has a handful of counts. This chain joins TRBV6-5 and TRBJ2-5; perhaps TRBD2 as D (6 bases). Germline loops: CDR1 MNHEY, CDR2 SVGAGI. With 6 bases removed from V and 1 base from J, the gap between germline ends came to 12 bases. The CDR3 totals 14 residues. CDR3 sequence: CASRAGTLQETQYF. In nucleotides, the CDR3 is TGTGCCAGCAGGGCCGGGACTCTCCAAGAGACCCAGTACTTC.

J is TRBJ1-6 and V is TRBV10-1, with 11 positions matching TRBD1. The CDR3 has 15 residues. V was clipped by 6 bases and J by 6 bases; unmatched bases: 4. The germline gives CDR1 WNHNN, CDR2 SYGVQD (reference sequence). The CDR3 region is CASRSGTGGNSPLHF. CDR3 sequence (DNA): TGCGCCAGCAGGTCCGGGACAGGGGGTAATTCACCCCTCCACTTT.

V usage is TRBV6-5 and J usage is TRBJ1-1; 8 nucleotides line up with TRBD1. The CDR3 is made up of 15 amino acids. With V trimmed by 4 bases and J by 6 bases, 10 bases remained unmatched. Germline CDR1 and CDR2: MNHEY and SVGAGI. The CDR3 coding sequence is TGTGCCAGCAGTTCTCCAGGGGGCGAGGGGCCTGAAGCTTTCTTT. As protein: CASSSPGGEGPEAFF.

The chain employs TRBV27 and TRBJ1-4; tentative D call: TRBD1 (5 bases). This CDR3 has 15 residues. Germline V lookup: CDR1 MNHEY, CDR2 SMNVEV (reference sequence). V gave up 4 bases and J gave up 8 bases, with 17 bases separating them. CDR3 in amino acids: CASSYNSGVGEKLFF. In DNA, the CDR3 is TGTGCCAGCAGTTATAACTCGGGGGTTGGGGAAAAACTGTTTTTT.

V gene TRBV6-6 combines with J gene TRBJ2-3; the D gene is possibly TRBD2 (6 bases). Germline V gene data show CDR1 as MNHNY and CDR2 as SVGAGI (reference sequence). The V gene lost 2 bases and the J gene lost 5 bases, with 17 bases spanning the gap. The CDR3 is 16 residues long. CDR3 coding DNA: TGTGCCAGCAGTTACGCGGGGACTTCCCCGGGAGATACGCAGTATTTT. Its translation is CASSYAGTSPGDTQYF.

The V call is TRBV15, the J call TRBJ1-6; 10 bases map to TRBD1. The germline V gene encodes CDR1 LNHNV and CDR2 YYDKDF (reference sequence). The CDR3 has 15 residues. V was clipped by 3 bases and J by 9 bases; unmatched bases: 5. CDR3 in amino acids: CATSRTGGAGSPLHF. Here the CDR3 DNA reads TGTGCCACCAGCAGGACAGGGGGCGCGGGTTCACCCCTCCACTTT.

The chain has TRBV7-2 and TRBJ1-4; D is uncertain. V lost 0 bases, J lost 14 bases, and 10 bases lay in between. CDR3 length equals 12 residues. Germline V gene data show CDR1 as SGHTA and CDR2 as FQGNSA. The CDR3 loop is CASSLAGEYLFF. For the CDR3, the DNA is TGTGCCAGCAGCTTAGCTGGGGAGTATCTGTTTTTT.

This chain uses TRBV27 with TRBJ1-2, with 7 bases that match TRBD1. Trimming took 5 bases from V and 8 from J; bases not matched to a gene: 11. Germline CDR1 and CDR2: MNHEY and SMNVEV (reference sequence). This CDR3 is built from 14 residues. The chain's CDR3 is CASSLRQGSSGYTF. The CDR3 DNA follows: TGTGCCAGCAGTCTCCGACAGGGTTCGAGCGGCTACACCTTC.

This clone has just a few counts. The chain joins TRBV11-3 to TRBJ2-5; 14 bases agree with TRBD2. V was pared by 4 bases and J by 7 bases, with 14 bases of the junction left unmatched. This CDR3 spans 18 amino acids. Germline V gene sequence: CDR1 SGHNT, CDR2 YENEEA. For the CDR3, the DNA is TGTGCCAGCAGCTCGGGACTAGCGGGGGTCGGGTCGTCCGCGACCCAGTACTTC. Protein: CASSSGLAGVGSSATQYF.

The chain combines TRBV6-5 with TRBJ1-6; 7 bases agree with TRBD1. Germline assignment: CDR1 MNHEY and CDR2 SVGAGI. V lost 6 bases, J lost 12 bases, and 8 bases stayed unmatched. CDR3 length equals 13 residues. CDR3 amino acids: CASRGMTGRPLHF. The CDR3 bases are TGTGCCAGCAGAGGGATGACAGGGAGACCCCTCCACTTT.

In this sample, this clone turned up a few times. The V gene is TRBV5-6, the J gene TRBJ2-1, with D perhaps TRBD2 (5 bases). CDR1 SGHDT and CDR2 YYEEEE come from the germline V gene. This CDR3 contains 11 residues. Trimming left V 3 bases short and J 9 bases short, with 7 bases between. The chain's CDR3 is CASSSSPEQFF. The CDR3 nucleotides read TGTGCCAGCAGCTCTAGCCCTGAGCAGTTCTTC.

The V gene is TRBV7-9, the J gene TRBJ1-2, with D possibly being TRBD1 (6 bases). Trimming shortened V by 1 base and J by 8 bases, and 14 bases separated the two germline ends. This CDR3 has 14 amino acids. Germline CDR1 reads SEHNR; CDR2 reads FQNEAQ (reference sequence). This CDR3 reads CASSLGGRSEGYTF. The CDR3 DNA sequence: TGTGCCAGCAGCTTAGGGGGGCGATCAGAGGGCTACACCTTC.

In DNA form, the CDR3 reads TGCAGTGCCTACACAGATACGCAGTATTTT. The encoded protein is CSAYTDTQYF. The chain uses TRBV20-1 and TRBJ2-3; D not resolved. The germline CDR1 and CDR2 sequences are DFQATT and SNEGSKA (reference sequence). The CDR3 spans 10 residues. V lost 6 bases and J lost 2, with 3 bases in between.

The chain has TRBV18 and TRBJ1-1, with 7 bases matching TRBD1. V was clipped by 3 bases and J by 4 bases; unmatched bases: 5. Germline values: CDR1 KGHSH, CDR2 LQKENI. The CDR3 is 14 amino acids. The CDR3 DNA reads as TGTGCCAGCTCACCCCACAGGGGCGGCACTGAAGCTTTCTTT. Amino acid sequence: CASSPHRGGTEAFF.

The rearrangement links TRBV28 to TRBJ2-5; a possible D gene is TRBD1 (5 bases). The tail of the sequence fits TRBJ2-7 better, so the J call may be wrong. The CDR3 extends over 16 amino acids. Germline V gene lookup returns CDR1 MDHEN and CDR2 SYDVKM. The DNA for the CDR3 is TGTGCCAGCAGTTTATCCGACAGAAAACACTCCTACGAGCAGTACTTC. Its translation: CASSLSDRKHSYEQYF.